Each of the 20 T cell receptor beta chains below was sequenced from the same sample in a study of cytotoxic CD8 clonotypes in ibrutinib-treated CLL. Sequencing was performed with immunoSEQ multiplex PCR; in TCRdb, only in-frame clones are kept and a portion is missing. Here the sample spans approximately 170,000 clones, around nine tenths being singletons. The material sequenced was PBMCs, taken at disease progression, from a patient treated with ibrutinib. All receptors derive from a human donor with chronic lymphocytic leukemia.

For the CDR3, the DNA is TGCGCCAGCAGCCAAGTGCTAGCGGGAGCCAGTGAGCAGTTCTTC. This codes for CASSQVLAGASEQFF. The V gene is TRBV4-1, the J gene TRBJ2-1; 10 bases map to TRBD2. J lost 9 bases, V lost 1 base, and 6 bases had no gene match. The CDR3 contains 15 residues. CDR1 and CDR2 from the germline V gene are MGHRA and YSYEKL.

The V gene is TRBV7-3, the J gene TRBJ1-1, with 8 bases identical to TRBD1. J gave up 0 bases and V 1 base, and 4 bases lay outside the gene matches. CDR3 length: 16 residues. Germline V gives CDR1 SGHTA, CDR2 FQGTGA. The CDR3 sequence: CASSLIGTGVNTEAFF. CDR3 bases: TGTGCCAGCAGCTTAATAGGGACAGGTGTGAACACTGAAGCTTTCTTT.

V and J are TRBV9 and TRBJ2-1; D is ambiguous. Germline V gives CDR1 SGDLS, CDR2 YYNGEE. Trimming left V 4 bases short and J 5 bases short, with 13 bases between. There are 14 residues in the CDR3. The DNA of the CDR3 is TGTGCCAGCAGCTCCCAGTCTAGACACAATGAGCAGTTCTTC. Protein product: CASSSQSRHNEQFF.

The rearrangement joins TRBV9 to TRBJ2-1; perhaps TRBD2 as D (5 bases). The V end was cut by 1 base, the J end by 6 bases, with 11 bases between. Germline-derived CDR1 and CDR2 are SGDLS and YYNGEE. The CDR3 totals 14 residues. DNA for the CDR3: TGTGCCAGCAGCGTATGGGCGGGTGGCAATGAGCAGTTCTTC. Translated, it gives CASSVWAGGNEQFF. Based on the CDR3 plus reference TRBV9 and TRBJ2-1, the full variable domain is DSGVTQTPKHLITATGQRVTLRCSPRSGDLSVYWYQQSLDQGLQFLIQYYNGEERAKGNILERFSAQQFPDLHSELNLSSLELGDSALYFCASSVWAGGNEQFFGPGTRLTVL.

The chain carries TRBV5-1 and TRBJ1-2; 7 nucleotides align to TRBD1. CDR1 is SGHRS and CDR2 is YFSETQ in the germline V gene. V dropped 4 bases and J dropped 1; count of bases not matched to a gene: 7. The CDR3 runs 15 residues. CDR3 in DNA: TGCGCCAGCAGCCCAAAGACAGGGAATAACTATGGCTACACCTTC. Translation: CASSPKTGNNYGYTF.

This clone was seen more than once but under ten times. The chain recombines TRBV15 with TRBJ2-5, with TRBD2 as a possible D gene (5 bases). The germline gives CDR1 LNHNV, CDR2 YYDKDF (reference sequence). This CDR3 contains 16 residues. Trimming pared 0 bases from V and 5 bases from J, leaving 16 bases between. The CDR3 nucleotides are TGTGCCACCAGCAGAGATCCACGGGGTTTAGGGGAGACCCAGTACTTC. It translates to CATSRDPRGLGETQYF. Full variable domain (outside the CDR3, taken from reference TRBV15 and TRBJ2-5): DAMVIQNPRYQVTQFGKPVTLSCSQTLNHNVMYWYQQKSSQAPKLLFHYYDKDFNNEADTPDNFQSRRPNTSFCFLDIRSPGLGDTAMYLCATSRDPRGLGETQYFGPGTRLLVL.

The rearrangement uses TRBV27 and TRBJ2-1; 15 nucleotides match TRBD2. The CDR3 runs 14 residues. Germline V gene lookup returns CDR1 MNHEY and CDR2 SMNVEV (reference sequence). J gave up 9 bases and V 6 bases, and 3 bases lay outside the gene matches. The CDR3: CASSGLAGGIEQFF. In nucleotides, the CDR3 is TGTGCCAGCAGCGGACTAGCGGGAGGGATTGAGCAGTTCTTC.

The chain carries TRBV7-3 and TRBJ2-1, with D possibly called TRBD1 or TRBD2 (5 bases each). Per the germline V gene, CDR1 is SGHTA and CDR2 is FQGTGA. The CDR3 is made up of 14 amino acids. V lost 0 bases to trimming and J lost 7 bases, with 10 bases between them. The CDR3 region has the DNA TGTGCCAGCAGCTTAACGGGACGTCTGAATGAGCAGTTCTTC. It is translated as CASSLTGRLNEQFF.

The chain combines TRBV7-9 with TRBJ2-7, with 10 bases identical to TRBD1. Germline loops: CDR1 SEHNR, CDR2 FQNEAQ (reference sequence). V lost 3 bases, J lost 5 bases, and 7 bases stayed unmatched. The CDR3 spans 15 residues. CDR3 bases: TGTGCCAGCAGCTTTACCGGGACAGGGGCTCACGAGCAGTACTTC. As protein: CASSFTGTGAHEQYF.

The CDR3 DNA reads as TGCAGCGTTGATGGGGAACTGGGCATTCAGTACTTC. This codes for CSVDGELGIQYF. The rearrangement joins TRBV29-1 to TRBJ2-4; no definite D call. Trimming removed 3 bases from V and 9 bases from J, with 12 bases in between. The CDR3 consists of 12 residues. Germline V gene data show CDR1 as SQVTM and CDR2 as ANQGSEA.

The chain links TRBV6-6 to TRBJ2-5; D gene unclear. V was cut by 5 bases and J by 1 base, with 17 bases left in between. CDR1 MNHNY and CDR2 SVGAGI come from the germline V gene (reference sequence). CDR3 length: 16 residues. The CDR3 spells CASSRGWSPPQETQYF. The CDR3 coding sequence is TGTGCCAGCAGTCGAGGCTGGTCGCCCCCCCAAGAGACCCAGTACTTC.

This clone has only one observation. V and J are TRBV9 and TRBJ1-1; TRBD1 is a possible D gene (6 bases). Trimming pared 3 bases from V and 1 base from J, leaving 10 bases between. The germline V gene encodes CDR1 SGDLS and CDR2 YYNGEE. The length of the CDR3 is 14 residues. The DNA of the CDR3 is TGTGCCAGCAGCGCAAGGGACAAGAACACTGAAGCTTTCTTT. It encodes CASSARDKNTEAFF.

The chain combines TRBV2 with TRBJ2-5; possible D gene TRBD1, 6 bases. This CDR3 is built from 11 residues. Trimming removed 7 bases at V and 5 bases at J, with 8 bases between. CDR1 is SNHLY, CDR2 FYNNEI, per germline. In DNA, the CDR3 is TGTGCCAGCACAGGGGACGAGACCCAGTACTTC. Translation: CASTGDETQYF.

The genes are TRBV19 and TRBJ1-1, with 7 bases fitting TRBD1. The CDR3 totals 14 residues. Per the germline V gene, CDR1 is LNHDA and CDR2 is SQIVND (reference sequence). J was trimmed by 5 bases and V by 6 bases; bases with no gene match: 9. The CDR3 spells CASRETGWETEAFF. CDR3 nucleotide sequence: TGTGCCAGTAGGGAGACAGGGTGGGAGACTGAAGCTTTCTTT.

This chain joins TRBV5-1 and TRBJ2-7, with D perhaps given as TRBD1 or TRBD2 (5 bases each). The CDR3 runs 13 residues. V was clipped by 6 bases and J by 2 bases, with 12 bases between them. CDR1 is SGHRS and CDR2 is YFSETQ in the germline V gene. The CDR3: CASTTGTAYEQYF. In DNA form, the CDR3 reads TGCGCCAGCACGACCGGGACGGCCTACGAGCAGTACTTC.

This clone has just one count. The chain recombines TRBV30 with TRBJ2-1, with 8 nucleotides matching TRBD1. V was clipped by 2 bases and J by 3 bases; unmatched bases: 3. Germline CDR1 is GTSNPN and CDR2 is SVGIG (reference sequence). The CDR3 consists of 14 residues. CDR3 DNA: TGTGCCTGGAGTCACGGACAGGGCTACAATGAGCAGTTCTTC. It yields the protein CAWSHGQGYNEQFF.

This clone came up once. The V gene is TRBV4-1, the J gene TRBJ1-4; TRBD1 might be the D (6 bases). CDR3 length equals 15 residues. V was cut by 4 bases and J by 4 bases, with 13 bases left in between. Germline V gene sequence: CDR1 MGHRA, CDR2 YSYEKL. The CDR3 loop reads CASSPTGQNNEKLFF. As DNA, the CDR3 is TGCGCCAGCAGCCCTACAGGACAGAATAATGAAAAACTGTTTTTT.

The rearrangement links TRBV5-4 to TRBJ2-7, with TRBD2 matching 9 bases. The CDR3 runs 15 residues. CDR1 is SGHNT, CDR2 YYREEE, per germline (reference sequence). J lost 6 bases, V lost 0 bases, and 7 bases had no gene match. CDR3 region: CASSLGGGRVGEQYF. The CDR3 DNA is TGTGCCAGCAGCTTGGGAGGCGGGAGGGTGGGCGAGCAGTACTTC.

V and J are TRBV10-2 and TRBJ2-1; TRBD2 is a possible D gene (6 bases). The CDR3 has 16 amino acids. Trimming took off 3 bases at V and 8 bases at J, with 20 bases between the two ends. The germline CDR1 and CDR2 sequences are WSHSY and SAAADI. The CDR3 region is CASSDGFVGLGDEQFF. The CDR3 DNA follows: TGCGCCAGCAGTGATGGGTTTGTGGGACTCGGTGATGAGCAGTTCTTC.

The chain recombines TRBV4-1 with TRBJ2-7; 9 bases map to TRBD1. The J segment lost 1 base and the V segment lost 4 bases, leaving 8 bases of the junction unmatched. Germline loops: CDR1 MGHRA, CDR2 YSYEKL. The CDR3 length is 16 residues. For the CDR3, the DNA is TGCGCCAGCAGCCCAGGGACAGGGAGGAAGTCCTACGAGCAGTACTTC. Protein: CASSPGTGRKSYEQYF.